These T cell receptor beta chains were read from a single sample in a study of OX40 agonist ivuxolimab in advanced cancers. Profiling relied on immunoSEQ multiplex PCR, and the TCRdb table lists in-frame clones only, not all of them. The data show tens of thousands of clones, roughly 80% seen once. The source was CD4+ or CD8+ T cells sorted from blood, collected in a trial of the OX40 agonist ivuxolimab. All receptors come from an adult with an advanced solid tumor such as melanoma, head and neck, liver or kidney cancer. Each CDR3 is given with its conserved first and last residue. A D gene is named only where the DNA matches it firmly. Clone size is stated in some rows and not others, as once, few, many or a class when expanded.

TRBJ1-5 | few | NA | TRBV2 | TGTGCCAGCAAAATCAGCAATCAGCCCCAGCATTTT | CASKISNQPQHF
TRBJ2-2 | NA | NA | TRBV5-1 | TGCGCCAGCAGCAACCGGCGGGGGCTCACCGGGGAGCTGTTTTTT | CASSNRRGLTGELFF
TRBJ2-7 | NA | TRBD2 | TRBV9 | TGTGCCAGCAGCGTCGGAGCGGGAGGGATGCGGGAGCAGTACTTC | CASSVGAGGMREQYF
TRBJ1-1 | NA | NA | TRBV28 | TGTGCCAGCAGTTTAAGGGTTCCAGTCCCTGAAGCTTTCTTT | CASSLRVPVPEAFF
TRBJ2-3 | NA | NA | TRBV2 | TGTGCCAGCAGTGAGGGTCACCCGGCATCGCAGTATTTT | CASSEGHPASQYF
TRBJ2-4 | NA | TRBD1 | TRBV7-9 | TGTGCCAGCAGCTTAAGGACAGGGGAGGCCAAAAACATTCAGTACTTC | CASSLRTGEAKNIQYF
TRBJ2-3 | NA | TRBD2 | TRBV5-1 | TGCGCCAGCAGCTTGGGGGCGGCTAGCGGGAGCACAGATACGCAGTATTTT | CASSLGAASGSTDTQYF
TRBJ2-1 | NA | TRBD1 | TRBV30 | TGTGCCTGGAATTGGGGGACAGGGGAAAATGAGCAGTTCTTC | CAWNWGTGENEQFF
TRBJ1-1 | NA | NA | TRBV6-1 | TGTGCCAGCAGTGTACCAGGGGTAGGGAACACTGAAGCTTTCTTT | CASSVPGVGNTEAFF
TRBJ2-5 | once | NA | TRBV5-1 | TGCGCCAGCACTCTGTCTATGGGGGAGACCCAGTACTTC | CASTLSMGETQYF
TRBJ1-5 | NA | NA | TRBV28 | TGTGCCAGTCGAGGCAGGGCCTCCAATCAGCCCCAGCATTTT | CASRGRASNQPQHF
TRBJ2-3 | NA | NA | TRBV19 | TGTGCCAGTAGTGGTCCCGGGACCATCCCCGGGATTACAGATACGCAGTATTTT | CASSGPGTIPGITDTQYF
TRBJ2-1 | once | NA | TRBV5-6 | TGTGCCAGCAGCCTTAGCGGCAGCTCCTACAATGAGCAGTTCTTC | CASSLSGSSYNEQFF
TRBJ2-4 | NA | NA | TRBV30 | TGTGCCTGGAGTTCGGGGGGCCTTGATCAGTACTTC | CAWSSGGLDQYF
TRBJ2-7 | few | TRBD2 | TRBV10-2 | TGCGCCAGCAGTGCATTCAGCGGGAGTCCACCTGGCTACGAGCAGTACTTC | CASSAFSGSPPGYEQYF
TRBJ2-7 | NA | TRBD1 | TRBV11-1 | TGTGCCAGCAGCCGTAGACAGGGGGCGCGAGAGCAGTACTTC | CASSRRQGAREQYF
TRBJ1-4 | NA | NA | TRBV15 | TGTGCCACCAGCATAAGGGGGGACATCGAAAAACTGTTTTTT | CATSIRGDIEKLFF
TRBJ1-4 | NA | TRBD1 | TRBV18 | TGTGCCAGCTCATCAGGACAGGGGGATGAAAAACTGTTTTTT | CASSSGQGDEKLFF
TRBJ2-3 | NA | NA | TRBV4-2 | TGTGCCAGCAGCCAAGATAATCGGGGGACCACAGATACGCAGTATTTT | CASSQDNRGTTDTQYF
TRBJ1-1 | NA | TRBD1 | TRBV7-9 | TGTGCCAGCAGCCCCCGGCGCGGACAGGGGGGGGTGGGCACTGAAGCTTTCTTT | CASSPRRGQGGVGTEAFF
TRBJ2-3 | few | NA | TRBV19 | TGTGCCAGTAGTGTTCGGTCTGGAGTGAGCACAGATACGCAGTATTTT | CASSVRSGVSTDTQYF
TRBJ2-7 | NA | TRBD2 | TRBV5-6 | TGTGCCAGCAGCAAAGGGAGGCTAGCGGGAACCTACGAGCAGTACTTC | CASSKGRLAGTYEQYF
TRBJ2-1 | NA | TRBD1 | TRBV18 | TGTGCCAGCTCACGGGACAGAAAATACAATGAGCAGTTCTTC | CASSRDRKYNEQFF
TRBJ1-5 | NA | TRBD1 | TRBV5-5 | TGTGCCAGCAGCTTGTTAGGGGGCGCGTATCAGCCCCAGCATTTT | CASSLLGGAYQPQHF
TRBJ1-6 | few | NA | TRBV30 | TGTGCCTGGAGGCTTGACAGGCTTAATTCACCCCTCCACTTT | CAWRLDRLNSPLHF
TRBJ1-3 | NA | NA | TRBV7-9 | TGTGCCAGCAGCCCGGATAGTGGAAACACCATATATTTT | CASSPDSGNTIYF
TRBJ1-3 | many | NA | TRBV7-6 | TGTGCCAGCAGCCTAGCGGGGGGATTCCACCGGGAAAGGCTGAGCTCTGGAAACACCATATATTTT | CASSLAGGFHRERLSSGNTIYF
TRBJ1-5 | NA | NA | TRBV21-1 | TGTGCCAGCAGCAAACCGACATTTAGCAATCAGCCCCAGCATTTT | CASSKPTFSNQPQHF
TRBJ2-5 | NA | NA | TRBV27 | TGTGCCAGCAGTCCCCGGGACCTACAAGAGACCCAGTACTTC | CASSPRDLQETQYF
TRBJ2-5 | once | NA | TRBV9 | TGTGCCAGCAGCGTAAATTTACAAGAGACCCAGTACTTC | CASSVNLQETQYF
TRBJ2-3 | NA | NA | TRBV7-3 | TGTGCCAGCAGCTTAAGAGAAGGAGATACGCAGTATTTT | CASSLREGDTQYF
TRBJ1-6 | few | TRBD1 | TRBV7-6 | TGTGCCAGCAGCTGGGGGCCCGGGACAGGGGAATCACCCCTCCACTTT | CASSWGPGTGESPLHF
TRBJ1-6 | NA | NA | TRBV10-3 | TGTGCCATCAGTGGGGCACAACAGGGTATTTCACCCCTCCACTTT | CAISGAQQGISPLHF
TRBJ2-2 | NA | TRBD2 | TRBV18 | TGTGCCAGCTCAAGAGCCGCGGGGGGCTTAAACACCGGGGAGCTGTTTTTT | CASSRAAGGLNTGELFF
TRBJ1-1 | few | NA | TRBV5-1 | TGCGCCAGCAGGGAGGACACTTCGAACACTGAAGCTTTCTTT | CASREDTSNTEAFF
TRBJ2-1 | NA | TRBD2 | TRBV5-4 | TGTGCCAGCAGCTTGGAACTAGCGGGGAAAAATGAGCAGTTCTTC | CASSLELAGKNEQFF
TRBJ2-6 | NA | TRBD1 | TRBV28 | TGTGCCAGCAGTTCAAATACAGGGGCCGGTGATGGGGCCAACGTCCTGACTTTC | CASSSNTGAGDGANVLTF
TRBJ2-2 | NA | NA | TRBV9 | TGTGCCAGCAGCGTGTGGGGGACGGGCGGGGAGCTGTTTTTT | CASSVWGTGGELFF
TRBJ2-5 | NA | TRBD1 | TRBV28 | TGTGCCAGCAGTTTCGGGACAGTTCACCAAGAGACCCAGTACTTC | CASSFGTVHQETQYF
TRBJ2-7 | NA | TRBD2 | TRBV7-9 | TGTGCCAGCCGTGGAAGAGGGACTAGCGGATACGAGCAGTACTTC | CASRGRGTSGYEQYF
TRBJ2-1 | NA | NA | TRBV21-1 | TGTGCCAGCAGCAAATGGGTGGAGGGGATCTACAATGAGCAGTTCTTC | CASSKWVEGIYNEQFF
TRBJ1-5 | once | NA | TRBV28 | TGTGCCAGCAGTTTTTCTGGGGGACCACTCAATCAGCCCCAGCATTTT | CASSFSGGPLNQPQHF
TRBJ2-3 | few | NA | TRBV7-6 | TGTGCCAGCAGCCCCAACCCAGGGTATACGCAGTATTTT | CASSPNPGYTQYF
TRBJ2-7 | NA | TRBD1 | TRBV6-6 | TGTGCCAGCAGCCTAGGACAGGGAGAGTACTTC | CASSLGQGEYF